This record covers a single T cell receptor beta chain. Antigen specificity is unknown. This sample was included in a study of cytomegalovirus exposure and HLA in healthy donors. Study as a whole: Of the donors genotyped, 398 in all, about 82% fell in the Caucasian-associated ancestry cluster.

V was pared by 3 bases and J by 6 bases, with 15 bases between. CDR3 size: 14 residues. Germline CDR1 is SEHNR and CDR2 is FQNEAQ (reference sequence). The study ran its PCR with 60 Vbeta and 13 Jbeta primers. Only in-frame clones appear in the TCRdb table, and some are missing; sequencing was by immunoSEQ multiplex PCR. In total, the table holds around 200,000 clones. Study-wide results and caveats: Most TCRs appeared rarely, but some public TCRs recurred in many donors. A prior analysis recorded that most TCR beta V segments were productive about 87% or about 30% of the time.

This chain uses TRBV7-9 with TRBJ2-7; D might be TRBD2 (6 bases). Sequencing was performed on PBMCs. The source is a woman aged 25 to 39 in good health and CMV-seropositive. CDR3 in DNA: TGTGCCAGCAGCTTGGGGGGAACTCTGGGCGAGCAGTACTTC. Translation: CASSLGGTLGEQYF.